These T cell receptor beta chains were read from a single sample in a study of cytomegalovirus exposure and HLA in healthy donors. Some clones are missing from TCRdb's copy, which holds only in-frame ones; the method was immunoSEQ multiplex PCR. The profile shows under 95,000 clones, 72% of them singletons. Input material: PBMCs. Receptors originate from a woman in her forties in good health and CMV-seropositive. Both conserved end residues are part of each CDR3.

V,J,CDR3
TRBV10-3,TRBJ1-5,CAISATRGGNQPQHF
TRBV7-9,TRBJ2-1,CASSPGQGFVNEQFF
TRBV14,TRBJ2-3,CASSPLRRGITDTQYF
TRBV2,TRBJ2-7,CASSPSDEQYF
TRBV6-1,TRBJ2-3,CASSPRVTTDTQYF
TRBV4-1,TRBJ1-2,CASSHDPTDKHYGYTF
TRBV7-9,TRBJ2-7,CASSLPGEQYF
TRBV7-8,TRBJ2-7,CASSFGLAGIREQYF
TRBV7-9,TRBJ2-2,CASREDRVELFF
TRBV5-4,TRBJ1-2,CASSLDPTGTGGYTF
TRBV5-4,TRBJ2-1,CASSSPGLSYNEQFF
TRBV2,TRBJ1-6,CASSEMWSSPLHF
TRBV6-1,TRBJ1-1,CASSQELNTEAFF
TRBV19,TRBJ1-3,CASSKKLDTSGNTIYF
TRBV5-5,TRBJ1-5,CASSYFRGFNQPQHF
TRBV7-2,TRBJ2-3,CASSLDGLAGRTDTQYF
TRBV5-1,TRBJ2-3,CASSSQAGRTDTQYF
TRBV7-3,TRBJ2-6,CASSYSSGANVLTF
TRBV19,TRBJ1-4,CASSPLRSNEKLFF
TRBV29-1,TRBJ1-5,CSVEVGVGQPQHF
TRBV29-1,TRBJ2-6,CSVETAASSFSGANVLTF
TRBV10-2,TRBJ2-7,CASSEAGLAGSYEQYF
TRBV5-1,TRBJ2-7,CASSDRGRYEQYF
TRBV2,TRBJ1-2,CASSDWGEEGYTF
TRBV5-1,TRBJ2-7,CASSLGATPSYEQYF
TRBV7-2,TRBJ2-5,CASSPTRTHETQYF
TRBV25-1,TRBJ2-1,CASSETWGQGAYEQFF
TRBV10-3,TRBJ2-2,CAISESDFTGELFF
TRBV7-2,TRBJ2-7,CASRGQGVIYEQYF
TRBV15,TRBJ1-5,CATSTQANQPQHF
TRBV7-3,TRBJ2-5,CASSSQGRREETQYF
TRBV6-1,TRBJ1-1,CASSEALGEYTEAFF